This record looks at one TCR beta chain sequence and its context. This clonotype showed up just a few times. Its antigen specificity is not known. Base qualities were left out, and no much larger clone turns up one base away. This sample stems from a study of response to subunit inactivated influenza vaccine (dated by TCRdb to 2016 to 2018). In terms of the full investigation: Deep quantitative profiling of the T cell receptor repertoire was used in the study to follow responses to a trivalent subunit inactivated influenza vaccine. The investigation overall reported the following: The authors proposed that each seasonal influenza vaccination may bring in only a limited number of new T cells.

Libraries were built with RT-PCR. TCRdb records Illumina HiSeq 2500 as the sequencer. Clones were called with MiXCR by TCRdb after fastp trimmed the public reads at Q25, and only in-frame beta chains were retained. Here each entry gathers all rows of one CDR3 protein and keeps the most common genes and DNA. For this sample there are some 550,000 distinct CDR3 sequences; roughly 23% appear just once. The top ten constitute 2.5% to 3% of the sample. CDR1 is given as DFQATT and CDR2 as SNEGSKA, both from the germline V gene (reference sequence). Measured from the cysteine to the phenylalanine, the CDR3 is 11 residues long. Only the CDR3 part of the read is kept: 33 bases, read in frame from the first base. V loses 6 bases, J loses 4 bases, and the germline ends lie 10 bases apart. Separately, the same data were catalogued under a study of T cells expressing NK-cell markers. The second study reports: TCR beta cDNA libraries were made by 5'RACE template switching that added a universal primer site and unique molecular identifiers. Three sorted T-cell subsets (CD3+CD56+NKG2C+, CD3+CD56+NKG2C- and CD3+CD56-NKG2C+) from eight donors had their TCR beta-chain repertoires profiled. Among the eight sequenced donors, seven were HCMV-seropositive and one was HCMV-seronegative. To restrict sorting to alphabetaTCR-expressing T cells, an anti-gammadeltaTCR antibody was added in several experiments. In six donors, the dominant CD3+CD56+NKG2C+ clonotypes ranked among the top 10 CD8+ clonotypes, making up roughly 1.0-8% of CD8+ T cells. Those dominant clonotypes were again the most abundant among CD3+CD56-NKG2C+ cells in a few donors, at roughly 25-60.1%. Whether the expanded NKG2C-expressing T cell clones were specific for HCMV antigens remained unclear. All eight donors whose samples were sequenced were randomly selected healthy volunteers, three of them men and five women. HCMV serostatus was determined by detecting HCMV-specific IgG in serum with a commercial ELISA kit. Ficoll density gradient centrifugation was used to isolate peripheral blood mononuclear cells from blood. Using Miltenyi isolation kits, CD4+ and CD8+ T cells were isolated from PBMC through magnetic immunoseparation. Priming for cDNA synthesis came from the TCR beta constant segment, and two successive PCR amplification steps followed. Libraries were sequenced as 2 x 150 bp reads on Illumina HiSeq 2000/2500, MiSeq or NextSeq. Reads were demultiplexed and grouped by UMI with MIGEC, and clonotypes were assembled and quantified with MiTCR. Only TCR cDNA sequences supported by at least two reads were kept to exclude erroneous sequences. The tcR package was used for downstream repertoire analysis, and clonotypes were matched across fractions by CDR3 nucleotide sequence plus V segment. VDJmatch was used to annotate antigen specificity against VDJdb, with one amino acid substitution in CDR3 allowed.

Sample: CD4+ T cells sorted from PBMCs, taken approximately 12 days after vaccination. Recombination connected TRBV20-1 to TRBJ2-7; there is no confident call for the D gene. The sequence came from a man in his fifties or sixties who received an inactivated influenza vaccine. Donor details come from another sample of the same person, matched by shared clones. The bases read TGCAGTGCGCTTTATGGGTACGAGCAGTACTTC. This sequence encodes CSALYGYEQYF.